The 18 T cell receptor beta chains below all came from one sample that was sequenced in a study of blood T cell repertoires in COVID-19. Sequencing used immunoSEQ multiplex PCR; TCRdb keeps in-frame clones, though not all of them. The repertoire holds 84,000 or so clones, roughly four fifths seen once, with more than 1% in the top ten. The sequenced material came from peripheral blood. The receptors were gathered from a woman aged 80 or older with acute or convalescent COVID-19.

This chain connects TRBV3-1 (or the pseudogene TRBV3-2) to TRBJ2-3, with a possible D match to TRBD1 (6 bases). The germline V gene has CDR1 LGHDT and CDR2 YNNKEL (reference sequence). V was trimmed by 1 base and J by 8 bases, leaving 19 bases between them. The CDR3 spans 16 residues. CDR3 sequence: CASSQVEWGLRVTQYF. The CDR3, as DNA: TGTGCCAGCAGCCAAGTGGAGTGGGGGCTAAGAGTTACGCAGTATTTT.

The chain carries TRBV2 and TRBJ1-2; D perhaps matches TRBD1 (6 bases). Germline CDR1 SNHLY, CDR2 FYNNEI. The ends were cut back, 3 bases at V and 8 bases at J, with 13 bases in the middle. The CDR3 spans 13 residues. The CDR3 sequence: CASSEQGRGGYTF. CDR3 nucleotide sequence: TGTGCCAGCAGTGAGCAGGGGAGGGGCGGCTACACCTTC.

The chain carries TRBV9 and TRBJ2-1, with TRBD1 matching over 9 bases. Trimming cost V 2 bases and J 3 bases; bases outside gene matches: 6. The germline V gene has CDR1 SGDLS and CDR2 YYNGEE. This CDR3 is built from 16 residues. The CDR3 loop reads CASSVPGTGYYNEQFF. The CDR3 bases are TGTGCCAGCAGCGTGCCCGGGACAGGGTACTACAATGAGCAGTTCTTC.

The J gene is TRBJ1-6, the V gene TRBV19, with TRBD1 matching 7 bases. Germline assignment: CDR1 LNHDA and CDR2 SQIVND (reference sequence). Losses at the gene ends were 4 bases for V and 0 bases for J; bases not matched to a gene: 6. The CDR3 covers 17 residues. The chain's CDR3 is CASSRNRDSSYNSPLHF. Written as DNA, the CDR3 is TGTGCCAGTAGTAGGAACCGGGACAGCTCCTATAATTCACCCCTCCACTTT.

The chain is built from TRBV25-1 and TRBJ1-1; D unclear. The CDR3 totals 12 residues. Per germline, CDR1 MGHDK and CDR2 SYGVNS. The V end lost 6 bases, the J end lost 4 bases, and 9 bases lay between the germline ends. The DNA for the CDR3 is TGTGCCAGCAGCTTCGGGAGCACTGAAGCTTTCTTT. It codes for CASSFGSTEAFF.

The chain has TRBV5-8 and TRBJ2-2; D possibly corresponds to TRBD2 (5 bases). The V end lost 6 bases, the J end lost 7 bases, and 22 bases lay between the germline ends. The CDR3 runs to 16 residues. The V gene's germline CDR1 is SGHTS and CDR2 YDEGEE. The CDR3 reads CASTLWRGRPGGELFF. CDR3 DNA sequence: TGTGCCAGCACCCTATGGAGAGGGCGACCGGGCGGGGAGCTGTTTTTT.

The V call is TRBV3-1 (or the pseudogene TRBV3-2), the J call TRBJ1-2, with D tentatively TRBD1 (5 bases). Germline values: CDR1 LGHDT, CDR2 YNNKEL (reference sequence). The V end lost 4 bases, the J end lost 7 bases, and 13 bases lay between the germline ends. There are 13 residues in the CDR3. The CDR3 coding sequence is TGTGCCAGCAGCCCCGGGGGGAGGAGTGGCTACACCTTC. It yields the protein CASSPGGRSGYTF.

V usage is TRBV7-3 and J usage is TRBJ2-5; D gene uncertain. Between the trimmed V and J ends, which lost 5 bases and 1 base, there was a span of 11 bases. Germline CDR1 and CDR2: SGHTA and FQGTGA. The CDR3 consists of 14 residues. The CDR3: CASSPTSPQETQYF. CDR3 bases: TGTGCCAGCAGCCCCACAAGTCCCCAAGAGACCCAGTACTTC. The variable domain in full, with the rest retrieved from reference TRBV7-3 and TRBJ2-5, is GAGVSQTPSNKVTEKGKYVELRCDPISGHTALYWYRQSLGQGPEFLIYFQGTGAADDSGLPNDRFFAVRPEGSVSTLKIQRTERGDSAVYLCASSPTSPQETQYFGPGTRLLVL.

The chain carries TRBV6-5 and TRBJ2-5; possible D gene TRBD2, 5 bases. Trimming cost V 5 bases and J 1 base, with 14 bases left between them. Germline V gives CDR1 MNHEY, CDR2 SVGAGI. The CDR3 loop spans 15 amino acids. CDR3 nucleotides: TGTGCCAGCAGTCCCCGCGGGTATGCCCAAGAGACCCAGTACTTC. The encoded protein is CASSPRGYAQETQYF.

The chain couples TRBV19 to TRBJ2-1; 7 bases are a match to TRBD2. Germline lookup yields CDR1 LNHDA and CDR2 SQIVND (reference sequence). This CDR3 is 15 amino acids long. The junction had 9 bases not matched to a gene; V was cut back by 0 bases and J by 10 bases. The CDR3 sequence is CASSIDLWGGREQFF. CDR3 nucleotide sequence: TGTGCCAGTAGTATAGATCTATGGGGGGGAAGGGAGCAGTTCTTC.

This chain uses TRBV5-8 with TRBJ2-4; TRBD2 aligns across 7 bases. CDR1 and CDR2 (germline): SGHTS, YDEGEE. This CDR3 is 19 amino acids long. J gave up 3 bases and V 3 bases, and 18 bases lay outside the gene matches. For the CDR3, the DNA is TGTGCCAGCAGCTCCCGAATTGGGAGGGAAGGGAATTTCAAAAACATTCAGTACTTC. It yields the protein CASSSRIGREGNFKNIQYF.

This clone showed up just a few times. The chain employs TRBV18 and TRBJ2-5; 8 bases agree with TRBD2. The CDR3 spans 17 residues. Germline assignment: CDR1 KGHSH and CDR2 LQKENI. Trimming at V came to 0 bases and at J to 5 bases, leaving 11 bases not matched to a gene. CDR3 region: CASSPPTGGPLSETQYF. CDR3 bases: TGTGCCAGCTCACCACCTACGGGGGGGCCGCTTTCGGAGACCCAGTACTTC.

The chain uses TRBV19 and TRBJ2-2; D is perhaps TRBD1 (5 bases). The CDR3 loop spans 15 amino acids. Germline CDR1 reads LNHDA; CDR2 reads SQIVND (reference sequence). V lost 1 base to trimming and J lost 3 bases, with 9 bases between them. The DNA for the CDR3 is TGTGCCAGTAGTATAGGCCGCAGGGACACCGGGGAGCTGTTTTTT. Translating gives CASSIGRRDTGELFF.

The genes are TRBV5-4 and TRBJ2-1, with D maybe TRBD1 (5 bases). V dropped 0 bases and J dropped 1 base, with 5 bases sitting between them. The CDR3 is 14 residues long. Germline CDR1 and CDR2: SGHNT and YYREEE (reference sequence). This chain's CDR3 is CASSLEGSYNEQFF. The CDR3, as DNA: TGTGCCAGCAGCTTGGAGGGGTCCTACAATGAGCAGTTCTTC.

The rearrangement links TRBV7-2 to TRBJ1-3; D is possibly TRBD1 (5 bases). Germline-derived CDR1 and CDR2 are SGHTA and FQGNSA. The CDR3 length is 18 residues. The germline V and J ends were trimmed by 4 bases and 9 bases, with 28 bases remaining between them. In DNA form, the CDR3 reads TGTGCCAGCAGCTCCGGGGGGTCGGGGAAAGGGGCTTACGGCACCATATATTTT. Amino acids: CASSSGGSGKGAYGTIYF. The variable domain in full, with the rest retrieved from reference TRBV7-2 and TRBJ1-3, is GAGVSQSPSNKVTEKGKDVELRCDPISGHTALYWYRQSLGQGLEFLIYFQGNSAPDKSGLPSDRFSAERTGGSVSTLTIQRTQQEDSAVYLCASSSGGSGKGAYGTIYFGEGSWLTVV.

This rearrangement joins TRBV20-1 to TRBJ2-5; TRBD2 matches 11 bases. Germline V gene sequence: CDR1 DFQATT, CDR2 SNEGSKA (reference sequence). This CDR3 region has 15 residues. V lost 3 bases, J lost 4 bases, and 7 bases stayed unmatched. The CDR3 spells CSASGSSGRTETQYF. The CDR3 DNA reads TGCAGTGCTAGTGGGTCTAGCGGGAGGACAGAGACCCAGTACTTC.

As DNA, the CDR3 is TGTGCCAGCAGCTTGATCGGCACAGGCAATCAGCCCCAGCATTTT. It specifies CASSLIGTGNQPQHF. The chain uses TRBV5-5 and TRBJ1-5; D not resolved. Germline V CDR1 and CDR2: SGHKS, YYEKEE (reference sequence). This CDR3 contains 15 residues. Trimming removed 1 base from V and 2 bases from J, with 10 bases in between.

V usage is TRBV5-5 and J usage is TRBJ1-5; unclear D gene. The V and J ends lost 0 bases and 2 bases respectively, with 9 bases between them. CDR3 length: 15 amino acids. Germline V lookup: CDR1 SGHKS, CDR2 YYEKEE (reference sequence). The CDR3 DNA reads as TGTGCCAGCAGCTTGGACACGGGAGGCAATCAGCCCCAGCATTTT. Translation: CASSLDTGGNQPQHF. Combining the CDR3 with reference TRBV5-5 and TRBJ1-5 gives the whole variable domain DAGVTQSPTHLIKTRGQQVTLRCSPISGHKSVSWYQQVLGQGPQFIFQYYEKEERGRGNFPDRFSARQFPNYSSELNVNALLLGDSALYLCASSLDTGGNQPQHFGDGTRLSIL.